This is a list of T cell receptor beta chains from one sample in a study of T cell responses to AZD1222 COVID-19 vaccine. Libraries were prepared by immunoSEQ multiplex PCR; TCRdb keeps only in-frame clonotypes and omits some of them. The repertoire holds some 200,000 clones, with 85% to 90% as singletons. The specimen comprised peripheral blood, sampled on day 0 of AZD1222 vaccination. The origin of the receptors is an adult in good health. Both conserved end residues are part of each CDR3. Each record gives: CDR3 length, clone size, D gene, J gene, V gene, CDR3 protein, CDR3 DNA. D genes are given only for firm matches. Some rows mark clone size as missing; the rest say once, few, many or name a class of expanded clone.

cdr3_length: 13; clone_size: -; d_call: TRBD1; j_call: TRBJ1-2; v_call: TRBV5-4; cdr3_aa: CASSDRAWSGYTF; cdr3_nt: TGTGCCAGCAGCGACAGGGCGTGGAGTGGCTACACCTTC
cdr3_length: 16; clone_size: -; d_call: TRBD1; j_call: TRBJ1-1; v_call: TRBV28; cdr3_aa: CASSSGDRGLGTEAFF; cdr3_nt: TGTGCCAGCAGTTCGGGGGACAGGGGGCTTGGGACTGAAGCTTTCTTT
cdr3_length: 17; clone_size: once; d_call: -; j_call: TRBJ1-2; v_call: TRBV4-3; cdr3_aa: CASSQDQGFRTNYGYTF; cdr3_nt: TGCGCCAGCAGCCAAGACCAGGGGTTCCGGACTAACTATGGCTACACCTTC
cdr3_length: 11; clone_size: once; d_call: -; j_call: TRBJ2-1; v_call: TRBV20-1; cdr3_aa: CSAKKGNEQFF; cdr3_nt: TGCAGTGCCAAGAAAGGCAATGAGCAGTTCTTC
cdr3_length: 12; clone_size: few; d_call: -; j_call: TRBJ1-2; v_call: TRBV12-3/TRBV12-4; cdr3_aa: CASSLILGLRTF; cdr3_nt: TGTGCCAGCAGTTTAATTCTGGGGCTTCGGACCTTC
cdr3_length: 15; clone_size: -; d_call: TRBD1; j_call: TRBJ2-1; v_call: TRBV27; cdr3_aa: CASSDPGQGMGEQFF; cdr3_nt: TGTGCCAGCAGTGATCCGGGACAGGGTATGGGTGAGCAGTTCTTC
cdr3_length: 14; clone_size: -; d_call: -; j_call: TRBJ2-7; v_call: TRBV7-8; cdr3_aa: CASSLRTERYEQYF; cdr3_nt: TGTGCCAGCAGCCTCCGGACAGAGCGCTACGAGCAGTACTTC
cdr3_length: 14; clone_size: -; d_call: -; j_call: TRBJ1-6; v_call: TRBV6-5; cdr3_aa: CASSYDRGNSPLHF; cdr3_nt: TGTGCCAGCAGTTATGACCGGGGGAATTCACCCCTCCACTTT
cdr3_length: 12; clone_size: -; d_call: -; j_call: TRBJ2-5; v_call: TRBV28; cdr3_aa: CASRTSHRTQYF; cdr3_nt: TGTGCCAGCCGAACCAGCCACAGGACCCAGTACTTC
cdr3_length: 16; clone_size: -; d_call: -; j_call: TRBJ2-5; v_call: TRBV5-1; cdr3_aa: CASSLGGLTVGETQYF; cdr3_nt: TGCGCCAGCAGCTTGGGGGGACTGACGGTGGGAGAGACCCAGTACTTC
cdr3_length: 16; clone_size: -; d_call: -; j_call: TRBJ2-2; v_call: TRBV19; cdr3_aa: CASSMSARRSTGELFF; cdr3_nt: TGTGCCAGTAGTATGTCTGCGCGGAGGTCCACCGGGGAGCTGTTTTTT
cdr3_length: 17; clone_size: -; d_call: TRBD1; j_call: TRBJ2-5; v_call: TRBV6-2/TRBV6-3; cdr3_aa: CASSYSTRDRGTETQYF; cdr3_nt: TGTGCCAGCAGTTACTCGACCCGTGACAGGGGGACAGAGACCCAGTACTTC
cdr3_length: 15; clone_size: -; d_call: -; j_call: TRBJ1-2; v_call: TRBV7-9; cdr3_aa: CASSPNGASAYGYTF; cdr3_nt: TGTGCCAGCAGCCCCAACGGGGCCTCTGCATATGGCTACACCTTC
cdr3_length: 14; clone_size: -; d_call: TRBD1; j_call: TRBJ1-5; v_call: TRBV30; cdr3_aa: CAWSPGQGNQPQHF; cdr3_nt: TGTGCCTGGAGTCCCGGACAGGGAAATCAGCCCCAGCATTTT
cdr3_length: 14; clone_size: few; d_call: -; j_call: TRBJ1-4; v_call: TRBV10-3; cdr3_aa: CAISESEESEKLFF; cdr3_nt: TGTGCCATCAGTGAGTCAGAAGAGTCTGAAAAACTGTTTTTT
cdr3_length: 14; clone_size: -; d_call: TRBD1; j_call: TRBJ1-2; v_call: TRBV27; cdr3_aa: CASRAGTGGGSYTF; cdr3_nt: TGTGCCAGCAGGGCCGGGACAGGGGGTGGGAGCTACACCTTC
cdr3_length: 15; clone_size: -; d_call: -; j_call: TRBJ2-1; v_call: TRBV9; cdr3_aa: CASSVVGGSYNEQFF; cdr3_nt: TGTGCCAGCAGCGTAGTGGGGGGATCCTACAATGAGCAGTTCTTC
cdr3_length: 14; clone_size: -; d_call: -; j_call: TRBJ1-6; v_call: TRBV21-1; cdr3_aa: CASSKSGLNSPLHF; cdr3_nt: TGTGCCAGCAGCAAATCGGGCCTGAATTCACCCCTCCACTTT
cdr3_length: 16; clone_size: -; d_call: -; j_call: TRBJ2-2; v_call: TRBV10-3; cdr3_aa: CAISERGRPNTGELFF; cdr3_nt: TGTGCCATCAGTGAAAGGGGCAGACCGAACACCGGGGAGCTGTTTTTT
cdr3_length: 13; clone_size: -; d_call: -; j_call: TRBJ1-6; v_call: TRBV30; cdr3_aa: CAWDAGGNSPLHF; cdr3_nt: TGTGCCTGGGACGCCGGAGGCAATTCACCCCTCCACTTT
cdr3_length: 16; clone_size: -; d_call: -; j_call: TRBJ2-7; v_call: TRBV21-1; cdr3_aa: CASSKERDGEFYEQYF; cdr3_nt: TGTGCCAGCAGCAAAGAACGCGACGGAGAATTCTACGAGCAGTACTTC
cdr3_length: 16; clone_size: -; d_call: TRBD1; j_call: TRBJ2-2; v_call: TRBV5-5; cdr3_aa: CASSLTGDTNTGELFF; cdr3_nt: TGTGCCAGCAGCTTGACAGGGGATACGAACACCGGGGAGCTGTTTTTT
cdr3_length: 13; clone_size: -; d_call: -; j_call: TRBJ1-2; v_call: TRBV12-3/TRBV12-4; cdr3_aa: CASSHGERYGYTF; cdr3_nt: TGTGCCAGCAGCCACGGGGAGAGGTATGGCTACACCTTC
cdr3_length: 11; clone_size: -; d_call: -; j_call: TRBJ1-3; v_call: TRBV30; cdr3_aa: CAWSAGHTIYF; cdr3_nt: TGTGCCTGGAGCGCGGGTCACACCATATATTTT
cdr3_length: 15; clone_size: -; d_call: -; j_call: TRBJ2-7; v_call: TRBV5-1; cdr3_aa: CASSSYMGSSYEQYF; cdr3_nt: TGCGCCAGCAGCTCATATATGGGGAGCTCCTACGAGCAGTACTTC
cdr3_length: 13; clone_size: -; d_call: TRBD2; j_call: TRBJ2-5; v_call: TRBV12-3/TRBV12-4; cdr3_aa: CASSLTGGETQYF; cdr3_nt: TGTGCCAGCAGTTTAACGGGGGGGGAGACCCAGTACTTC
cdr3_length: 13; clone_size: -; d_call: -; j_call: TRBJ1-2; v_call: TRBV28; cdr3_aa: CATTAGIFPGYTF; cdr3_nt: TGTGCCACCACAGCGGGGATTTTCCCCGGCTACACCTTC
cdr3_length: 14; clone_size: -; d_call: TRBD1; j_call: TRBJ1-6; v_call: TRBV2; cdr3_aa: CASSATDRNSPLHF; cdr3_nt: TGTGCCAGCAGTGCTACGGACAGGAATTCACCCCTCCACTTT
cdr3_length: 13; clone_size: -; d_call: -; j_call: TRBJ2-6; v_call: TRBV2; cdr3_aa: CASTYSGANVLTF; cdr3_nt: TGTGCCAGCACTTACTCTGGGGCCAACGTCCTGACTTTC
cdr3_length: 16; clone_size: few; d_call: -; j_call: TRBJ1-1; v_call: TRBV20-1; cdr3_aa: CSASRSLGPMNTEAFF; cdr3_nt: TGCAGTGCTAGTCGGTCACTAGGCCCCATGAACACTGAAGCTTTCTTT
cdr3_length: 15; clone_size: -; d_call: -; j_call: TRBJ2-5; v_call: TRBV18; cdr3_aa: CASSPPGGTEETQYF; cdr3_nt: TGTGCCAGCTCACCACCGGGCGGGACGGAGGAGACCCAGTACTTC
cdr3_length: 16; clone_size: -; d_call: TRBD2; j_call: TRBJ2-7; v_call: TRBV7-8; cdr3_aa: CASSHSTGTSNYEQYF; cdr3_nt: TGTGCCAGCAGCCATTCGACCGGGACTAGTAATTACGAGCAGTACTTC
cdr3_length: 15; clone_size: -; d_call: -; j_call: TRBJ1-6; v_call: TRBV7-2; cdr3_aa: CASSLQGASNSPLHF; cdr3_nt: TGTGCCAGCAGCTTACAGGGTGCAAGTAATTCACCCCTCCACTTT
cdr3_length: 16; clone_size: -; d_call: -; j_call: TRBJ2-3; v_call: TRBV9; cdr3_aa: CASSVGRVGTPDTQYF; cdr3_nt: TGTGCCAGCAGCGTGGGCAGGGTCGGCACACCAGATACGCAGTATTTT
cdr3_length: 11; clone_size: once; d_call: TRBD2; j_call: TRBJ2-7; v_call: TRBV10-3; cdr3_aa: CAIMGGYEQYF; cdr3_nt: TGTGCCATAATGGGGGGGTACGAGCAGTACTTC
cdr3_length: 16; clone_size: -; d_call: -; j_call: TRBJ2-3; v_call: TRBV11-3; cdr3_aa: CASSISGGARTDTQYF; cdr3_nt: TGTGCCAGCAGCATTAGCGGTGGGGCTCGCACAGATACGCAGTATTTT
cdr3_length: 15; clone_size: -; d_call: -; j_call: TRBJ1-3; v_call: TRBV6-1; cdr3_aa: CASSEDDASGNTIYF; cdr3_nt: TGTGCCAGCAGTGAAGATGACGCTTCTGGAAACACCATATATTTT